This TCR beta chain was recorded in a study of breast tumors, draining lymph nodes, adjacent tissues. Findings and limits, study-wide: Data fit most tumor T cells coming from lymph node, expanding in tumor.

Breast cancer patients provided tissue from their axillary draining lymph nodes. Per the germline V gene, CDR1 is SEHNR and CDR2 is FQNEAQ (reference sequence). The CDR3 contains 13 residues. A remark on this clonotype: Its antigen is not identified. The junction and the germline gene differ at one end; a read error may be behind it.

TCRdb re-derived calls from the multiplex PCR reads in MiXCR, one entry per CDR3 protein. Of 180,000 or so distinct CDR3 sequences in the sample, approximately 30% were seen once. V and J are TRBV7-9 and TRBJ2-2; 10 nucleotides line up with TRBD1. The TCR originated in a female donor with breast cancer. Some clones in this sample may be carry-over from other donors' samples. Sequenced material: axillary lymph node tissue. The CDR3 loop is CASSSTGGGELFF. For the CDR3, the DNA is TGTGCCAGCAGCTCGACAGGGGGCGGGGAGTTGTTTTTT.